Detailed here is one T cell receptor (beta chain). Time point noted: patch test 2, 6 weeks after DPC sensitization. Treatment given: therapeutic diphenylcyclopropenone sensitization with weekly scalp DPC. The sample belongs to a study of human T cells and chemical hapten exposure. Across the study: Throughout the approximately 26-week study, diphenylcyclopropenone was applied weekly to the patients' scalps. Reading of the patch tests, which applied 0.01% DPC to the upper back, occurred at 6 days.

TCRdb re-called the RACE reads with MiXCR, one entry per CDR3 protein. The table includes over 70,000 distinct CDR3 sequences, 8.5% detected once. Looked up from germline, CDR1 is SGHAT and CDR2 is FQNNGV. V lost 5 bases, J lost 0 bases, and 11 bases lay in between. This CDR3 spans 15 amino acids. Sequencing was performed on whole blood, taken in connection with sensitization to the hapten diphenylcyclopropenone (DPC). The TCR was taken from a woman in her 50s with alopecia areata. Some clones in this sample may be carry-over from other donors' samples. The V gene is TRBV11-2, the J gene TRBJ1-3; maybe TRBD1 (6 bases). DNA for the CDR3: TGTGCCAGCAGCCGACAGGCTTACTCTGGAAACACCATATATTTT. Its translation: CASSRQAYSGNTIYF. Full variable domain (outside the CDR3, taken from reference TRBV11-2 and TRBJ1-3): EAGVAQSPRYKIIEKRQSVAFWCNPISGHATLYWYQQILGQGPKLLIQFQNNGVVDDSQLPKDRFSAERLKGVDSTLKIQPAKLEDSAVYLCASSRQAYSGNTIYFGEGSWLTVV.